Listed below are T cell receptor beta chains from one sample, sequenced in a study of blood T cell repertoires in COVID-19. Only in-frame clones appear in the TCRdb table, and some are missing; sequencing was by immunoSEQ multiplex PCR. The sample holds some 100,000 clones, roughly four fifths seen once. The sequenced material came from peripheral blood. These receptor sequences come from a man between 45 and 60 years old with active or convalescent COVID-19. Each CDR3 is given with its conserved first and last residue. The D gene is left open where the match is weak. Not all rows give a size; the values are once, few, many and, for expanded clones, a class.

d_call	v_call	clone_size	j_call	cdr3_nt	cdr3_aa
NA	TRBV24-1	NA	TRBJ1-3	TGTGCCACCCAACAGAGCTCTGGAAACACCATATATTTT	CATQQSSGNTIYF
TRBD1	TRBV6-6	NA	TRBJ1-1	TGTGCCAGCAGACTACAGGGGGTAGACACTGAAGCTTTCTTT	CASRLQGVDTEAFF
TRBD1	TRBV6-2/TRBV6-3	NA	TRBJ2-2	TGTGCCAGCAGACCTCCGGGACAGGGGGCTGTCGGGGAGCTGTTTTTT	CASRPPGQGAVGELFF
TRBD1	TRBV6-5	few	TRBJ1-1	TGTGCCAGCAGTCTGACAGGGGGTCAGTCTGAAGCTTTCTTT	CASSLTGGQSEAFF
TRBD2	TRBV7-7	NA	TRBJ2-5	TGTGCCAGCAGCTTAGGGACTAGCCGGGAGACCCAGTACTTC	CASSLGTSRETQYF
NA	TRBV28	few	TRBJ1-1	TGTGCCAGCAGTTTTCACGGGTCGAACACTGAAGCTTTCTTT	CASSFHGSNTEAFF
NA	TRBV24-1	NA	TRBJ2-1	TGTGCCACCAGTGATTTGGGGGGCAGGGGACAGTTCTTC	CATSDLGGRGQFF
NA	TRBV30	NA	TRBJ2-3	TGTGCCTGGAGCCAGAGTGTTGGGGCCCGTCGAGCCACCGCTGGGTATTTT	CAWSQSVGARRATAGYF
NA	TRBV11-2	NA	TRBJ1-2	TGTGCCAGCACCCATTCTTCAACGAGTGGCTACACCTTC	CASTHSSTSGYTF
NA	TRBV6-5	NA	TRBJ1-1	TGTGCCAGCAGTCCCGCCACTTACACTGAAGCTTTCTTT	CASSPATYTEAFF
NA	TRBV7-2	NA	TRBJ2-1	TGTGCCAGCAGCTTAGGGGGGACAAACAACAATGAGCAGTTCTTC	CASSLGGTNNNEQFF
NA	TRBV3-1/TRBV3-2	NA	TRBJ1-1	TGTGCCAGCAGCCTTTCAGGGGTAGACACTGAAGCTTTCTTT	CASSLSGVDTEAFF
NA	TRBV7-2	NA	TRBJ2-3	TGTGCCAGCAAATTGAGGGCGGCTAGCACAGATACGCAGTATTTT	CASKLRAASTDTQYF
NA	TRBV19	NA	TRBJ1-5	TGTGCCAGTAGTATAGCGGGGGATGGCAATCAGCCCCAGCATTTT	CASSIAGDGNQPQHF
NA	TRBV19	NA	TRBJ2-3	TGTGCCACCCCGCCCGGAAAAACAGGGCCAGATACGCAGTATTTT	CATPPGKTGPDTQYF
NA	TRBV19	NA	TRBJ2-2	TGTGCCAGTAGACCACAGGGGAACACCGGGGAGCTGTTTTTT	CASRPQGNTGELFF
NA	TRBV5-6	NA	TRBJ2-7	TGTGCCAGCACCTTCGGGGGTCCAAGCTCCTACGAGCAGTACTTC	CASTFGGPSSYEQYF
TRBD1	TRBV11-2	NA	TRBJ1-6	TGTGCCAGCAGCTACAGGGGTGGAGATTCACCCCTCCACTTT	CASSYRGGDSPLHF
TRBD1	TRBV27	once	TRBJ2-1	TGTGCCAGCAGTAAGGGACAGGGACCATCCTACAATGAGCAGTTCTTC	CASSKGQGPSYNEQFF
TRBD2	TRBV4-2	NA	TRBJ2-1	TGTGCCAGCAGCGAAGGACTAGCGGGGCCCAATGAGCAGTTCTTC	CASSEGLAGPNEQFF
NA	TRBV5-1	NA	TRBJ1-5	TGCGCCAGCAGCTTGGGGGAGAATCAGCCCCAGCATTTT	CASSLGENQPQHF
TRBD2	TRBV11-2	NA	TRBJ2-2	TGTGCCAGCAGCCACGGACTAGCGGGGGGTCAAACCGGGGAGCTGTTTTTT	CASSHGLAGGQTGELFF
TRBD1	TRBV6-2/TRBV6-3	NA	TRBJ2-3	TGTGCCAGCAGTAACCGACAGGGGGAGTCAGATACGCAGTATTTT	CASSNRQGESDTQYF
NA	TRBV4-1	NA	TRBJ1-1	TGCGCCAGCAGGGGGGGGGCGAAGAAAAACACTGAAGCTTTCTTT	CASRGGAKKNTEAFF
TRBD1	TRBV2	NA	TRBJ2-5	TGTGCCAGCAGTGATCAGGGGGCGCGCGGGACCCAGTACTTC	CASSDQGARGTQYF
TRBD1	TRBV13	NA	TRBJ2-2	TGTGCCAGCAGCTTAGGGGACAGGGACACCGGGGAGCTGTTTTTT	CASSLGDRDTGELFF
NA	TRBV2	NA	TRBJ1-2	TGTGCCAGCAGTGAACCGGAGAACTATGGCTACACCTTC	CASSEPENYGYTF
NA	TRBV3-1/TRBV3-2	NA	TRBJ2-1	TGTGCCAGCAGCCAAAGTTGGCAGAATGAGCAGTTCTTC	CASSQSWQNEQFF
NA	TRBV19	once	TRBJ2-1	TGTGCCAGTAGTATGGAGTCGTCCTACAATGAGCAGTTCTTC	CASSMESSYNEQFF
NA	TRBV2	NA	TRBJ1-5	TGTGCCAGCAGTGCCGGGGTGGATCAGCCCCAGCATTTT	CASSAGVDQPQHF
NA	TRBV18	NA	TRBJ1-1	TGTGCCAGCTCACCACGGGCAGAGAACACTGAAGCTTTCTTT	CASSPRAENTEAFF
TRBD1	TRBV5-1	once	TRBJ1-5	TGCGCCAGCAGCTTGGAGGGGGCTGGCAATCAGCCCCAGCATTTT	CASSLEGAGNQPQHF
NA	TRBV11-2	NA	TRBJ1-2	TGTGCCAGCAGCTCCTTATATGGCTACACCTTC	CASSSLYGYTF
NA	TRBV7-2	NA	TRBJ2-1	TGTGCCAGCAGCTTAGAGTGGGGCCAAGATGAGCAGTTCTTC	CASSLEWGQDEQFF
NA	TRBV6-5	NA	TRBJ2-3	TGTGCCAGCAGTTACTGGGCTAGCGAAACAGATACGCAGTATTTT	CASSYWASETDTQYF
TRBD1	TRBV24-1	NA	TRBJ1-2	TGTGCCACCAGTGAGACAGGGAACTATGGCTACACCTTC	CATSETGNYGYTF
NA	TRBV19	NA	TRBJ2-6	TGTGCCAGTAGTATGGACCACAGGGGGGGGTCTGGGGCCAACGTCCTGACTTTC	CASSMDHRGGSGANVLTF
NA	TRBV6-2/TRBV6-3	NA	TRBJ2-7	TGTGCCAGCAGTTTATCGGAGGCCTTTGAGCAGTACTTC	CASSLSEAFEQYF
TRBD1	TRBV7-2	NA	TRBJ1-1	TGTGCCAGCAGCTTACTACGACAGGGTGAACCTGAAGCTTTCTTT	CASSLLRQGEPEAFF
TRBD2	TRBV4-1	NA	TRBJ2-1	TGCGCCAGCAGAAAAGGACTAGCTGACGAGCAGTTCTTC	CASRKGLADEQFF
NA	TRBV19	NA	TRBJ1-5	TGTGCCAGTACCTTTTTGTATGGGCCCAATCAGCCCCAGCATTTT	CASTFLYGPNQPQHF
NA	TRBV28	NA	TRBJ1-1	TGTGCCAGCAGTTTAATGGAGGCTAAGGCCCGCACTGAAGCTTTCTTT	CASSLMEAKARTEAFF
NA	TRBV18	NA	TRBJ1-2	TGTGCCAGCTCACCGGGAGGGAACTATGGCTACACCTTC	CASSPGGNYGYTF
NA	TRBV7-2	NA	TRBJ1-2	TGTGCCAGCAGCCTATCGACAGCTACAGATGGCTACACCTTC	CASSLSTATDGYTF
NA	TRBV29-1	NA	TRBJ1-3	TGCAGCGTTGAAGATGGCTTTTCTGGAAACACCATATATTTT	CSVEDGFSGNTIYF
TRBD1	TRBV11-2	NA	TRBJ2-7	TGTGCCAGCAGCTTAGCGGGACAGGGTACTTACGAGCAGTACTTC	CASSLAGQGTYEQYF
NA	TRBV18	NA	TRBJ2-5	TGTGCCAGCTCACCTCAGGGGTCCCACCAAGAGACCCAGTACTTC	CASSPQGSHQETQYF
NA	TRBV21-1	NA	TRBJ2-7	TGTGCCAGCAGCAAATTTATGGATTTTTGGGACAGGGTGATGCGGAGAACCTACGAGCAGTACTTC	CASSKFMDFWDRVMRRTYEQYF
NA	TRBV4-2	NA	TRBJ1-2	TGTGCCAGCAGCCGCTCGGGAGGGGGGGACTATGGCTACACCTTC	CASSRSGGGDYGYTF
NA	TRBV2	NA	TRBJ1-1	TGTGCCAGCAAGAAAACAGGCCTTATGAACACTGAAGCTTTCTTT	CASKKTGLMNTEAFF
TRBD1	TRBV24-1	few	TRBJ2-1	TGTGCCACCAGTGAGAGACAGACAGGGAAGTATGAGCAGTTCTTC	CATSERQTGKYEQFF
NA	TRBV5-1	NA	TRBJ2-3	TGCGCCAGCAGCTTGGCCGGGGCAGATACGCAGTATTTT	CASSLAGADTQYF
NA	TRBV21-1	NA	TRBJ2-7	TGTGCCAGCAGCAAAGCCCGACAGGGGCCTTCCTACGAGCAGTACTTC	CASSKARQGPSYEQYF
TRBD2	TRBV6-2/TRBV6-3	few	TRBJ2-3	TGTGCCAGCAGTTATGAGCTAGCGGGGTTCACAGATACGCAGTATTTT	CASSYELAGFTDTQYF